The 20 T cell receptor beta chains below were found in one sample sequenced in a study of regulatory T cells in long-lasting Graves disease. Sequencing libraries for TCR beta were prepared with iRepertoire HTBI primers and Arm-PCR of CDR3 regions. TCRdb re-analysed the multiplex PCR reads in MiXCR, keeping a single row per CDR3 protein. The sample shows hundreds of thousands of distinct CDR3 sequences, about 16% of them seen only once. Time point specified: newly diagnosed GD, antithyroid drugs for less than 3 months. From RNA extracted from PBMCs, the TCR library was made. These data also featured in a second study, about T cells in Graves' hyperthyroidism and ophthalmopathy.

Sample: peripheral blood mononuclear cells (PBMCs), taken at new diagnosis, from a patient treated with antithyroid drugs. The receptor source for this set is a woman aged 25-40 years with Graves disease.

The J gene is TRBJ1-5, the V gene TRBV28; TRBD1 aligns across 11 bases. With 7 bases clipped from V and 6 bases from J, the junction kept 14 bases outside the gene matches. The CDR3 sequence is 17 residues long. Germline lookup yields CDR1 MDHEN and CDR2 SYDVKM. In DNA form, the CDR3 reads TGTGCCAGCATCGCGATTGGGGGACAGGGGGTGACTCAGCCCCAGCATTTT. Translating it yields CASIAIGGQGVTQPQHF.

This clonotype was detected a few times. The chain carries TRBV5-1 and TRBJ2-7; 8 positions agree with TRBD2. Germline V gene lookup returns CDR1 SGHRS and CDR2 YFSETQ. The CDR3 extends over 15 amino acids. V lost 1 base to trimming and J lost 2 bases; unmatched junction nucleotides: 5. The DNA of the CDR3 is TGCGCCAGCAGCTTGAGGACTAGCCTCACCTACGAGCAGTACTTC. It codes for CASSLRTSLTYEQYF. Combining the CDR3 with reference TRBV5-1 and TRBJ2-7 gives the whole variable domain KAGVTQTPRYLIKTRGQQVTLSCSPISGHRSVSWYQQTPGQGLQFLFEYFSETQRNKGNFPGRFSGRQFSNSRSEMNVSTLELGDSALYLCASSLRTSLTYEQYFGPGTRLTVT.

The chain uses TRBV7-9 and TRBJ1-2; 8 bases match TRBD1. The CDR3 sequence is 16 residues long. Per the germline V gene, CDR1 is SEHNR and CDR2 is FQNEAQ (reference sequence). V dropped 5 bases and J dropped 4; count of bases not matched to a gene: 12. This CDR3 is CASSPGGAQESYGYTF. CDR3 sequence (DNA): TGTGCCAGCAGCCCAGGGGGCGCTCAGGAAAGCTATGGCTACACCTTC.

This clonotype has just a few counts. The CDR3 sequence: CSARVWDQRPQHF. The DNA of the CDR3 is TGCAGTGCTAGGGTCTGGGATCAACGGCCCCAGCATTTT. This sequence joins TRBV20-1 and TRBJ1-5; D ambiguous. The CDR3 spans 13 residues. Trimming took 3 bases from V and 9 from J, leaving 15 bases between them. The germline CDR1 and CDR2 sequences are DFQATT and SNEGSKA (reference sequence).

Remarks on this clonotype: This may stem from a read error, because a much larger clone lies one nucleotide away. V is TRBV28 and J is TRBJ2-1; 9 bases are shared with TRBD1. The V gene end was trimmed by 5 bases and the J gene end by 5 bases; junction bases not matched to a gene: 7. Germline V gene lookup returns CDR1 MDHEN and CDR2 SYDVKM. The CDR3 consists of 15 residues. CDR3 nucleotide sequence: TGTGCCAGCAGTATCGACAGGGGGTCCCACAATGAGCAGTTCTTC. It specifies CASSIDRGSHNEQFF.

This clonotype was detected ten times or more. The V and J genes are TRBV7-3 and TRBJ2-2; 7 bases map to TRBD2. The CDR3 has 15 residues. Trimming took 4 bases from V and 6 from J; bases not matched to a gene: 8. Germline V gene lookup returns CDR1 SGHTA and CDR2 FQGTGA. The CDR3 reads CASSWGFAGAGELFF. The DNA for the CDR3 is TGTGCCAGCAGCTGGGGATTTGCGGGAGCCGGGGAGCTGTTTTTT.

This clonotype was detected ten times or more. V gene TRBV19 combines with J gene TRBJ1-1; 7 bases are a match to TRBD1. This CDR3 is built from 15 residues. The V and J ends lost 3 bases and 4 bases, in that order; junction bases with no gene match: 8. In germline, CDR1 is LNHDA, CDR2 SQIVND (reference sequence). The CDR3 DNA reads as TGTGCCAGTAGTATGAAGGGGGCGCCGAGCACTGAAGCTTTCTTT. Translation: CASSMKGAPSTEAFF. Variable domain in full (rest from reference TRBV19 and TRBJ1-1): DGGITQSPKYLFRKEGQNVTLSCEQNLNHDAMYWYRQDPGQGLRLIYYSQIVNDFQKGDIAEGYSVSREKKESFPLTVTSAQKNPTAFYLCASSMKGAPSTEAFFGQGTRLTVV.

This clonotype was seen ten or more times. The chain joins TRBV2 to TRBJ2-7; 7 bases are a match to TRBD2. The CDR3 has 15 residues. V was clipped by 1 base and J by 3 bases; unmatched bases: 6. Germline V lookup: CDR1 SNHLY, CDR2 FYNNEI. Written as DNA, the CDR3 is TGTGCCAGCAGTGAAGGCGGGGGATCCTACTACGAGCAGTACTTC. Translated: CASSEGGGSYYEQYF.

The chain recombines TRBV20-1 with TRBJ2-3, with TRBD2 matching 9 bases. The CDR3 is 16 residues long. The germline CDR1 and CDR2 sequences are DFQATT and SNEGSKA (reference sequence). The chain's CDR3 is CRPGRVAGVIADTQYF. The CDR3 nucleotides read TGCAGGCCGGGGCGCGTAGCGGGAGTAATAGCAGATACGCAGTATTTT.

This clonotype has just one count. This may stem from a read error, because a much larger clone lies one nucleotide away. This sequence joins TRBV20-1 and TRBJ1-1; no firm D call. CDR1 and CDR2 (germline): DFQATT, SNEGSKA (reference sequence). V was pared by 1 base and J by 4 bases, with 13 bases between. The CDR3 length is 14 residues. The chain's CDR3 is CSARGPAGPTEAFF. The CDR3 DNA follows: TGCAGTGCTAGAGGTCCGGCAGGACCCACTGAAGCTTTCTTT.

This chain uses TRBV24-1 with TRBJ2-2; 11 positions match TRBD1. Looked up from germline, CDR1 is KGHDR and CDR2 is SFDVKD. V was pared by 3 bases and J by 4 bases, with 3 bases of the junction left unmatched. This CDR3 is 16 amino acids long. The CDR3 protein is CATSDAGQGVTGELFF. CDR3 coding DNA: TGTGCCACCAGTGATGCGGGACAGGGGGTCACCGGGGAGCTGTTTTTT.

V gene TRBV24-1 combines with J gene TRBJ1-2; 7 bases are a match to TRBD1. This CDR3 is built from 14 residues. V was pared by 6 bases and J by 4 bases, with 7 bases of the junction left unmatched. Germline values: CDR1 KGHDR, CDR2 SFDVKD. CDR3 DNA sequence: TGTGCCACCAGTCCCCCGGGGGACAGCTATGGCTACACCTTC. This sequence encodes CATSPPGDSYGYTF.

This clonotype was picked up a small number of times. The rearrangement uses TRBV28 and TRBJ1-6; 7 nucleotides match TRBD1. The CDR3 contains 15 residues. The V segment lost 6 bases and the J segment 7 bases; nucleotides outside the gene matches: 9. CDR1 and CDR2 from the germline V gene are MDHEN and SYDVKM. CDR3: CASSPRDSTNSPLHF. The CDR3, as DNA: TGTGCCAGCAGCCCCCGGGACAGTACCAATTCACCCCTCCACTTT.

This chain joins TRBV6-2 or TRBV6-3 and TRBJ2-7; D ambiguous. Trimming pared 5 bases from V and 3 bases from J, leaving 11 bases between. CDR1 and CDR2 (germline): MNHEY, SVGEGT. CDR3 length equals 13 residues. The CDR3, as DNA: TGTGCCAGCAGTGAAGCGACCCACTACGAGCAGTACTTC. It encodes CASSEATHYEQYF.

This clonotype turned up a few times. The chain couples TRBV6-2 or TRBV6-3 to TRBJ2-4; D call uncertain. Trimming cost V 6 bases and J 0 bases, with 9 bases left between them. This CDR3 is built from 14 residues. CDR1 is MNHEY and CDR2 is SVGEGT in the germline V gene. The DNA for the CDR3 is TGTGCCAGCAGCCCCCTGCGAGCCAAAAACATTCAGTACTTC. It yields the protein CASSPLRAKNIQYF.

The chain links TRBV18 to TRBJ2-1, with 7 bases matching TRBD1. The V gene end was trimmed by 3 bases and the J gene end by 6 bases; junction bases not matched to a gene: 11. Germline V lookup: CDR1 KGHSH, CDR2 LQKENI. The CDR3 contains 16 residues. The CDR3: CASSPKDRVGGNEQFF. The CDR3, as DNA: TGTGCCAGCTCACCCAAAGACAGGGTTGGTGGCAATGAGCAGTTCTTC.

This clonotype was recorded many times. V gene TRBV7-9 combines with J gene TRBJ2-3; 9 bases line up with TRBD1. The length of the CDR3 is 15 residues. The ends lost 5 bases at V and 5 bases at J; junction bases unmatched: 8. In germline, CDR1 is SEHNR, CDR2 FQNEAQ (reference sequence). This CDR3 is CASSPTGTGIDTQYF. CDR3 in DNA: TGTGCCAGCAGCCCCACAGGGACAGGGATAGATACGCAGTATTTT.

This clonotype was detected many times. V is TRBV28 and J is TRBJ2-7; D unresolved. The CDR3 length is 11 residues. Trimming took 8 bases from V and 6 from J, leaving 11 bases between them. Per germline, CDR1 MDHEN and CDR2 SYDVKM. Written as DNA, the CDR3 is TGTGCCAGCGGGAAGGGATTCGAGCAGTACTTC. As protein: CASGKGFEQYF.

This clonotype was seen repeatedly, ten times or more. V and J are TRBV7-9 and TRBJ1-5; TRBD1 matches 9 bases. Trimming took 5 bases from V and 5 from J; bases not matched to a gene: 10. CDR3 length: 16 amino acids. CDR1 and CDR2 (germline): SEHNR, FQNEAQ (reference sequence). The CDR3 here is CASSLHRDRVDQPQHF. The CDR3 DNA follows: TGTGCCAGCAGCCTACATCGGGACAGGGTAGATCAGCCCCAGCATTTT.

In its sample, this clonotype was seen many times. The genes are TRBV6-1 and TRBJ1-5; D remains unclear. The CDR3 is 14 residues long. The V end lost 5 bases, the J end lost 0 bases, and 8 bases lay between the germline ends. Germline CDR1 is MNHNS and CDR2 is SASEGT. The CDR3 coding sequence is TGTGCCAGCAGTCGGGATGCTAGCAATCAGCCCCAGCATTTT. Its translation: CASSRDASNQPQHF.